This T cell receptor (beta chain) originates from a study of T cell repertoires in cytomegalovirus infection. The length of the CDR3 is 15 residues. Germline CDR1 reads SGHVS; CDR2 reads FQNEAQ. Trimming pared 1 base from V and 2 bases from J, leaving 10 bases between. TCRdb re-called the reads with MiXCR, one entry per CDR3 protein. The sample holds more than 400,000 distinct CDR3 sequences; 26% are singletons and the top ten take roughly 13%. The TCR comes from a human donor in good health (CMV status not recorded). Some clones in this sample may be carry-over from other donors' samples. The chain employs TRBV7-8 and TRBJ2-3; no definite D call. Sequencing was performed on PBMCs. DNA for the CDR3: TGTGCCAGCAGCTTAGGCGAGACCCTCACAGATACGCAGTATTTT. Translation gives CASSLGETLTDTQYF.